This T cell receptor beta chain was identified during a study of regulatory T cells in long-lasting Graves disease. Whole-study context: More than 5 years of antithyroid drugs with positive TSH receptor antibodies defined persistent Graves' disease. The study's findings and limits: The TCR repertoire of persistent Graves' patients was less diverse than that of newly diagnosed ones.

CDR3 regions were amplified by Arm-PCR using iRepertoire HTBI primers to build TCR beta libraries. In the authors' workflow: Samples jointly harbored 60 to 65 TRBV and 15 or so TRBJ segments. Via MiXCR, TCRdb re-called the multiplex PCR reads, giving one row per CDR3 protein. TCRdb's processing, not the study's, gives the V and J calls here. The sample lists around 450,000 distinct CDR3 sequences; 20% to 25% were seen once. The time point here: persistent/refractory GD, antithyroid drugs over 5 years with positive TRAb. Scientists built the TCR library using RNA that was extracted from PBMCs. Staff drew around 8.6 milliliters of peripheral blood into EDTA tubes. With regard to this clonotype: Its antigen remains unknown.

Losses at the gene ends were 3 bases for V and 1 base for J; bases not matched to a gene: 4. The V gene's germline CDR1 is KGHSH and CDR2 LQKENI. The CDR3 is 15 residues long. Here the sequenced sample was peripheral blood mononuclear cells (PBMCs), taken when the disease was refractory, from a patient treated with antithyroid drugs. The clonotype comes from a female donor with Graves disease. The V call is TRBV18, the J call TRBJ2-7, with 9 bases lining up with TRBD1. In nucleotides, the CDR3 is TGTGCCAGCTCACCTTTGGGACAGGGTTCCTACGAGCAGTACTTC. Protein sequence: CASSPLGQGSYEQYF.